This T cell receptor beta chain came from a study of blood T cell repertoires in COVID-19 (dated by TCRdb to about 2020). In terms of the full investigation: Samples covering the acute and convalescent phases of COVID-19 were provided by collaborators in the United States, Italy and Spain. A freely available public database, intended as a resource for researchers studying the immune response to SARS-CoV-2, is where the repertoires were released. The material from the prospective study consisted of cDNA or gDNA derived from T cells, B-cell-depleted T cells, or PBMCs. A de-identified subject ID, COVID-19 status, age in years and sex were almost always included in the sample metadata. Samples were obtained from the ongoing ImmuneRACE study (first 160 participants) and from 1,200 or so subjects provided by 6 global collaborators. Where available, HLA class I and class II types were taken from metadata supplied by the sample provider and were not determined by assay-based typing. Deeply sampled blood TCRbeta repertoires from subjects exposed to, actively infected with, or recovered from COVID-19 were included in the dataset. What the research found in general, with its limitations: The amount of clinical and demographic metadata varied by source and participant and was provided uncurated.

TCRbeta CDR3 regions were amplified from genomic DNA using the immunoSEQ Assay, a bias-controlled multiplex PCR. The study's processing was this. Within the assay, amplification of reference gene primers was used to estimate how many nucleated cells each sample contained. To quantify the absolute abundance of each unique TCRbeta CDR3 rearrangement, sequence reads were collapsed and filtered. For each sample, productive Simpson clonality was calculated by taking the square root of Simpson's diversity index across productive rearrangements. TCRdb carries this immuneACCESS record with in-frame sequences only. Its versions omit some clonotypes, under half of them owing to an unresolved V gene in the studies checked, with the rest unexplained. D and trimming come from the DNA, and the V and J calls and clone size come from that table. Counted in this sample were over 300,000 clones; roughly 88% of them appeared once. The ten largest clones add up to around 0.91% of the sample.

The CDR3 covers 12 residues, taking in both the cysteine and the phenylalanine. Only CDR3 DNA is held: 36 bases, read in frame from base 1. Trimming takes 6 bases from V and 1 base from J, and the germline ends sit 6 bases apart. The germline V gene supplies CDR1 SNHLY and CDR2 FYNNEI. Details on this clone: This clone's antigen is unknown. Base qualities are missing; no much larger clone stands one base away.

Participants in the prospective study were aged 18 to 89 years, lived in 20 to 25 United States geographic areas, and enrolled through a virtual design. To assign participants to cohorts, the prospective study relied on clinical history that participants themselves reported in a screening survey and a study questionnaire. In the prospective study, whole blood, serum and a nasopharyngeal or oropharyngeal swab were collected from each participant by mobile phlebotomists. Participants in the prospective study had the option to provide additional blood draws and questionnaires over a roughly 2-month period. Before DNA extraction, prospective study blood samples were shipped either frozen or at room temperature.

Sequenced input: PBMCs or T cells enriched from blood (not recorded which). The TCR was taken from a woman in her 30s with acute COVID-19. The chain is made from TRBV2 and TRBJ1-1, and perhaps TRBD1 as D gene, on 5 matching bases. The bases are TGTGCCAGCAGGGACAAGAACACTGAAGCTTTCTTT. It is translated as CASRDKNTEAFF. The variable domain in full, with residues beyond the CDR3 obtained from the reference TRBV2 and TRBJ1-1 genes, is EPEVTQTPSHQVTQMGQEVILRCVPISNHLYFYWYRQILGQKVEFLVSFYNNEISEKSEIFDDQFSVERPDGSNFTLKIRSTKLEDSAMYFCASRDKNTEAFFGQGTRLTVV.